This T cell receptor (beta chain) was identified in a study of OX40 agonist ivuxolimab in advanced cancers. At the level of the study: Ivuxolimab was administered intravenously to patients at 0.01 to 10 mg/kg every 2 weeks.

Clones were sequenced by immunoSEQ multiplex PCR, and TCRdb holds only the in-frame ones, with some missing. The sample records 95,000 to 150,000 clones, roughly 92% being singletons. The CDR3 contains 17 residues. Germline loops: CDR1 SGHNT, CDR2 YENEEA. Germline trimming cut 4 bases from V and 4 bases from J; bases unmatched to any gene: 16. The genes are TRBV11-3 and TRBJ2-7, with 7 bases that match TRBD1. The clonotype originates from an adult with an advanced solid tumor such as melanoma, head and neck, liver or kidney cancer. Sequences were derived from CD4+ or CD8+ T cells sorted from blood, sampled in a trial of the OX40 agonist ivuxolimab. This CDR3 reads CASSSPTGEPGEYEQYF. DNA for the CDR3: TGTGCCAGCAGCTCACCTACAGGGGAACCGGGCGAATACGAGCAGTACTTC.